The source of this T cell receptor beta chain is a study of T cells expressing NK-cell markers (dated by TCRdb to the early 2020s). Background for the entire study: Three sorted T-cell subsets (CD3+CD56+NKG2C+, CD3+CD56+NKG2C- and CD3+CD56-NKG2C+) from fewer than 10 donors had their TCR beta-chain repertoires profiled. Among the eight sequenced donors, only one was HCMV-seronegative, while the other seven were HCMV-seropositive. All eight donors whose samples were sequenced were randomly selected healthy volunteers, three of them men and five women. Illumina HiSeq 2000/2500, MiSeq or NextSeq was used to sequence libraries as 2 x 150 bp reads. The paper's findings and limits, for the study overall: Whether the expanded NKG2C-expressing T cell clones were specific for HCMV antigens remained unclear. In six donors, the dominant CD3+CD56+NKG2C+ clonotypes ranked among the top 10 CD8+ clonotypes, making up about 1.0-7.5% of CD8+ T cells. Those dominant clonotypes were again the most abundant among CD3+CD56-NKG2C+ cells in a handful of donors, at roughly 28.3-65%.

HCMV-specific IgG was detected in serum with a commercial ELISA kit to determine HCMV serostatus. Ficoll density gradient centrifugation was used to isolate peripheral blood mononuclear cells from blood. Points on this clonotype: Its antigen is not yet known.

The sequencing machine was an Illumina HiSeq 2000. The TCR beta cDNA libraries were made using 5'RACE template switching, a step that added both a universal primer site and unique molecular identifiers. cDNA synthesis was primed from the TCR beta constant segment and was followed by two successive PCR amplification steps. From the authors' description of their analysis: MIGEC handled demultiplexing of the reads and grouping by UMI, while MiTCR was used to assemble and quantify clonotypes. To remove erroneous sequences, TCR cDNA sequences were retained only when supported by two or more reads. The tcR package was used for downstream repertoire analysis, with clonotypes matched between fractions based on CDR3 nucleotide sequence plus V segment. VDJmatch was used to annotate antigen specificity against VDJdb, with one amino acid substitution allowed in CDR3. Reads reprocessed by TCRdb are summarized as one entry per CDR3 protein sequence, and DNA is absent. Here the V and J calls rest on TCRdb's processing, not on the authors' analysis. The record for this sample contains 300,000 to 450,000 distinct CDR3 sequences. The top ten clonotypes cover around 5% of the sample.

Sequencing used blood T cells: a sorted CD56 or NKG2C T cell subset, CD4+ or CD8+ T cells, or bulk PBMC T cells (not recorded which). The receptor was derived from a man aged 18 to 69 in good health.

The CDR3 in this case is CASSQDAYSRGGTDTQYF. This chain is built from TRBV3-1 and TRBJ2-3; TCRdb reports TRBD2, a call that lacks DNA to check it against. The CDR3, cysteine through phenylalanine, is 18 amino acids long. DNA is not recorded here. The germline V gene (reference sequence) gives CDR1 as LGHDT and CDR2 as YNNKEL.